The next 18 T cell receptor beta chains were all read from a single sample in a study of T cells after yellow fever vaccination (dated by TCRdb to 2018 to 2020). The sample's treatment or condition label, decoded: live attenuated yellow fever vaccine strain. Libraries came from 5' RACE. Sequenced on an Illumina NovaSeq 6000. The raw public data were reprocessed by TCRdb itself: fastp quality trimming at Q25, MiXCR clonotype calling, in-frame beta chains only. Each record represents a unique CDR3 protein, reported with the most common genes and DNA among its rows. The sample table lists about 160,000 distinct CDR3 sequences, approximately 9.7% of them with a count of one. The ten top clones hold 35% to 40% of the sample. Here the sequenced sample was CD8+ T cells sorted from PBMCs, taken 45 days after the yellow fever booster vaccination. These receptor sequences come from a man in his late teens or twenties who received the YFV17D yellow fever vaccine.

To note about this clonotype: A much bigger clone sits one base away, suggesting this may be a read error. The V gene is TRBV12-3 or TRBV12-4, the J gene TRBJ1-6; a possible D gene is TRBD1 (5 bases). This CDR3 has 15 amino acids. V was clipped by 5 bases and J by 10 bases, with 18 bases between them. The CDR3 DNA sequence: TGTGCCAGCAGTCTTAGGGGTTTGCTCGGATCACCCCTCCACTTT. This encodes CASSLRGLLGSPLHF.

This chain uses TRBV18 with TRBJ2-7; tentatively, D is TRBD2 (7 bases). This CDR3 spans 14 amino acids. Trimming stripped 0 bases from V and 6 bases from J, with 12 bases between. Germline V gene sequence: CDR1 KGHSH, CDR2 LQKENI. The CDR3 nucleotides read TGTGCCAGCTCACCACCTGGCGGGGGCGGCGAGCAGTACGTC. Protein: CASSPPGGGGEQYV.

In its sample, this clonotype was seen a few times. This chain links TRBV7-9 with TRBJ1-2; TRBD1 matches 8 bases. The CDR3 totals 14 residues. The V gene end was trimmed by 5 bases and the J gene end by 4 bases; junction bases not matched to a gene: 6. Germline V CDR1 and CDR2: SEHNR, FQNEAQ (reference sequence). The CDR3 nucleotides are TGTGCCAGCAGCCTCAGGGGGCCGGGCTATGGCTACACCTTC. It specifies CASSLRGPGYGYTF.

The genes are TRBV2 and TRBJ2-5; D is unresolved. Germline V lookup: CDR1 SNHLY, CDR2 FYNNEI. The CDR3 runs to 13 residues. V dropped 6 bases and J dropped 4 bases, with 12 bases sitting between them. DNA for the CDR3: TGTGCCAGCAGGTGGAAAAGGGCAGAGACCCAGTACTTC. It encodes CASRWKRAETQYF.

This clonotype has only a few counts. J is TRBJ2-2 and V is TRBV6-6, with D maybe TRBD2 (6 bases). This CDR3 has 15 amino acids. Germline V gene sequence: CDR1 MNHNY, CDR2 SVGAGI (reference sequence). V was clipped by 7 bases and J by 5 bases, with 17 bases between them. CDR3 region: CASIKLGTLTGELFF. The CDR3, as DNA: TGTGCCAGCATTAAATTGGGGACTCTTACCGGGGAGCTGTTTTTT.

This clonotype was observed many times. This chain uses TRBV27 with TRBJ2-1, with D unresolved. The CDR3 sequence is 14 residues long. Trimming cost V 0 bases and J 5 bases, with 8 bases left between them. Germline CDR1 and CDR2: MNHEY and SMNVEV (reference sequence). The CDR3 coding sequence is TGTGCCAGCAGTTTATCGGACGAGAACAATGAGCAGTTCTTC. Translating it yields CASSLSDENNEQFF.

CDR3 loop: CASSQGEGVSYNSPLHF. The CDR3 bases are TGCGCCAGCAGCCAAGGGGAGGGCGTCTCCTATAATTCACCCCTCCACTTT. V gene TRBV4-1 combines with J gene TRBJ1-6; no firm D call. From germline, CDR1 is MGHRA and CDR2 YSYEKL. The CDR3 has 17 amino acids. V was clipped by 1 base and J by 0 bases, with 10 bases between them.

In its sample, this clonotype was seen a few times. The CDR3 protein is CASSFANEQFF. The CDR3 region has the DNA TGTGCCAGCAGCTTTGCCAATGAGCAGTTCTTC. V is TRBV5-5 and J is TRBJ2-1; D not certain. Germline V lookup: CDR1 SGHKS, CDR2 YYEKEE (reference sequence). V lost 2 bases to trimming and J lost 6 bases, with 3 bases between them. The CDR3 sequence is 11 residues long. The entire variable domain, with the rest obtained from reference TRBV5-5 and TRBJ2-1, is as follows: DAGVTQSPTHLIKTRGQQVTLRCSPISGHKSVSWYQQVLGQGPQFIFQYYEKEERGRGNFPDRFSARQFPNYSSELNVNALLLGDSALYLCASSFANEQFFGPGTRLTVL.

The rearrangement joins TRBV13 to TRBJ2-5; D not certain. The CDR3 spans 14 residues. Looked up from germline, CDR1 is PRHDT and CDR2 is FYEKMQ (reference sequence). Trimming left V 4 bases short and J 0 bases short, with 9 bases between. The CDR3: CASSSRLHQETQYF. DNA for the CDR3: TGTGCCAGCAGCTCTAGGCTGCACCAAGAGACCCAGTACTTC. Using reference TRBV13 and TRBJ2-5 for the parts outside the CDR3, the full variable domain is AAGVIQSPRHLIKEKRETATLKCYPIPRHDTVYWYQQGPGQDPQFLISFYEKMQSDKGSIPDRFSAQQFSDYHSELNMSSLELGDSALYFCASSSRLHQETQYFGPGTRLLVL.

This rearrangement joins TRBV6-6 to TRBJ2-2, with D hard to call. CDR3 length equals 15 residues. The V end lost 2 bases, the J end lost 1 base, and 8 bases lay between the germline ends. CDR1 and CDR2 (germline): MNHNY, SVGAGI (reference sequence). CDR3 in amino acids: CASSYAWGNTGELFF. The CDR3 DNA follows: TGTGCCAGCAGTTACGCCTGGGGGAACACCGGGGAGCTGTTTTTT.

The chain combines TRBV5-1 with TRBJ1-1, with a possible D match to TRBD1 (5 bases). From germline, CDR1 is SGHRS and CDR2 YFSETQ. V lost 9 bases, J lost 7 bases, and 16 bases lay in between. The CDR3 contains 12 residues. The CDR3 reads CATLHRPREAFF. CDR3 coding DNA: TGCGCCACCCTACACAGGCCCCGTGAAGCTTTCTTT.

In this sample, this clonotype turned up a few times. Relative to the germline gene, one junction end is altered; a read error may explain this. The chain links TRBV19 to TRBJ1-5; no clear D gene. Germline-derived CDR1 and CDR2 are LNHDA and SQIVND (reference sequence). The CDR3 length is 16 residues. Written as DNA, the CDR3 is TGTGCCAGTAGTATTTATCTTGGGCCGCCGAATCCGCCCCAGCATTTT. Translated: CASSIYLGPPNPPQHF.

Only a few counts were recorded for this clonotype. The chain is built from TRBV11-2 and TRBJ2-1, with D possibly being TRBD1 or TRBD2 (6 bases each). Per the germline V gene, CDR1 is SGHAT and CDR2 is FQNNGV. With 3 bases removed from V and 8 bases from J, the gap between germline ends came to 17 bases. This CDR3 contains 15 residues. CDR3 sequence (DNA): TGTGCCAGCAGCTTTGTAGGGGGGCCTAGGGATGAGCAGTTCTTC. It yields the protein CASSFVGGPRDEQFF.

The table lists this clonotype with a few counts. The genes are TRBV6-5 and TRBJ2-3; D is uncertain. Trimming pared 2 bases from V and 1 base from J, leaving 7 bases between. Looked up from germline, CDR1 is MNHEY and CDR2 is SVGAGI. This CDR3 comprises 14 residues. The CDR3 here is CASSYDLRTDTQYF. CDR3 nucleotide sequence: TGTGCCAGCAGTTACGACTTACGCACAGATACGCAGTATTTT.

This clonotype was counted only a few times. The chain carries TRBV19 and TRBJ2-2, with a possible D match to TRBD1 (5 bases). This CDR3 has 14 amino acids. Trimming removed 4 bases at V and 5 bases at J, with 11 bases between. CDR1 is LNHDA, CDR2 SQIVND, per germline (reference sequence). The CDR3 sequence: CASSSRAGTGELFF. CDR3 nucleotide sequence: TGTGCCAGTAGTAGCAGGGCCGGGACCGGGGAGCTGTTTTTT.

This clonotype was picked up a small number of times. The gene calls are TRBV10-3 and TRBJ2-5; D might be TRBD2 (5 bases). The CDR3 covers 18 residues. Germline assignment: CDR1 ENHRY and CDR2 SYGVKD. V shed 3 bases and J shed 3 bases, with 23 bases lying between them. For the CDR3, the DNA is TGTGCCATCAGTGACACAAGCGGCAGGCCGCTCGTAAAAGAGACCCAGTACTTC. It codes for CAISDTSGRPLVKETQYF.

The V call is TRBV7-6, the J call TRBJ1-1, with 9 bases lining up with TRBD1. Germline V gene lookup returns CDR1 SGHVS and CDR2 FNYEAQ. The trim removed 0 bases at V and 4 bases at J, leaving 6 bases unmatched. This CDR3 has 16 amino acids. The CDR3 DNA follows: TGTGCCAGCAGCTTAGCGGGACAGGGTATCAGCACTGAAGCTTTCTTT. This encodes CASSLAGQGISTEAFF.

This clonotype was seen ten or more times. The chain couples TRBV6-2 or TRBV6-3 to TRBJ2-3; 8 bases fit TRBD1. V was pared by 4 bases and J by 2 bases, with 2 bases of the junction left unmatched. The CDR3 is 14 amino acids. From germline, CDR1 is MNHEY and CDR2 SVGEGT. In DNA, the CDR3 is TGTGCCAGCAGTTTGGGACAGGCCACAGATACGCAGTATTTT. Amino acid sequence: CASSLGQATDTQYF.